The clone carrying this T cell receptor beta chain was seen ten or more times. The antigen remains unidentified. MiXCR, applied by TCRdb to the 5' RACE reads, yields one record per CDR3 protein. The sample holds roughly 74,000 distinct CDR3 sequences, approximately 6.9% seen once. This sample was taken from a study of T cells after yellow fever vaccination. Study results and caveats: Some clonotypes, a small share, were shared between CD4 and CD8 compartments. After the booster, about 95% of CD4 and 75% to 90% of CD8 primary-response clones were re-detected.

There are 15 residues in the CDR3. CDR1 MNHEY and CDR2 SMNVEV come from the germline V gene (reference sequence). V lost 5 bases and J 2 bases, leaving 10 bases between the germline ends. The TCR originated in a man between 18 and 35 years old who received the YFV17D yellow fever vaccine. This sample comprised CD8+ T cells sorted from PBMCs, obtained 5 days after the first yellow fever vaccination. This sequence joins TRBV27 and TRBJ2-6; TRBD2 might be the D (5 bases). The CDR3 DNA is TGTGCCAGCAGTGCCCAGAGGGCTGGGGCCAACGTCCTGACTTTC. Residues: CASSAQRAGANVLTF.